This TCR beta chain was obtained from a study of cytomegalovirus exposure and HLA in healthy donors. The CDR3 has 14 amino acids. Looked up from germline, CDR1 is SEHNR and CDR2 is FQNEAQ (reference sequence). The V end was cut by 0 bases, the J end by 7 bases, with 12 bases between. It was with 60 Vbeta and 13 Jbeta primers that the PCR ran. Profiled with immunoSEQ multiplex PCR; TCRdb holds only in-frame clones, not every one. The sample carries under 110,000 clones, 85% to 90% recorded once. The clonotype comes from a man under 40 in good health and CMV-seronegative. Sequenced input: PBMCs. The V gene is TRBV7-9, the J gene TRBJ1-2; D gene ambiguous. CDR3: CASSLASGVGGYTF. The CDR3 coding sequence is TGTGCCAGCAGCTTAGCATCTGGAGTTGGTGGCTACACCTTC.